What follows is one T cell receptor (beta chain) and its context. The data belong to a study of blood T cell repertoires in COVID-19. Study at large: Samples representing acute and convalescent COVID-19 were sourced from the United States, Italy and Spain. T cells, B-cell-depleted T cells, or PBMCs supplied cDNA or gDNA.

In the original processing: Nucleated cell counts were estimated from reference gene primer amplification. Clones were read by immunoSEQ multiplex PCR, and TCRdb kept only the in-frame ones, dropping some. V, J and clone size are taken as reported in that table, and D and trimming were inferred from the DNA itself. The sample yields about 73,000 clones, 89% seen once. The TCR comes from a man at least 80 years old with acute or convalescent COVID-19. Sequenced sample: peripheral blood.

This CDR3 reads CASSQDETGGNTIYF. As DNA, the CDR3 is TGTGCCAGCAGCCAAGACGAGACAGGGGGTAACACCATATATTTT. The V call is TRBV3-1 (or the pseudogene TRBV3-2), the J call TRBJ1-3; 9 bases match TRBD1. This CDR3 comprises 15 residues. CDR1 is LGHDT and CDR2 is YNNKEL in the germline V gene (reference sequence). V shed 0 bases and J 7 bases; nucleotides not matched to a gene: 4.